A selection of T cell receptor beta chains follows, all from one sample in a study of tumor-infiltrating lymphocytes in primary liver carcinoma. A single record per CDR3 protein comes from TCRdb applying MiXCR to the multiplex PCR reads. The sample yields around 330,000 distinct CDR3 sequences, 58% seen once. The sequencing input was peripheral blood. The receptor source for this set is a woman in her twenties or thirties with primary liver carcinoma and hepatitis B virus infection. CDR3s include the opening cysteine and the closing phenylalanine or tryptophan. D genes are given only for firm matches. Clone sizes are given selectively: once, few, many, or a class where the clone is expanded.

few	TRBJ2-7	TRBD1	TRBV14	CASSQVQGAWSRSYEQYF
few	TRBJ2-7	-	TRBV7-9	CASSQTTGFKTYEQYF
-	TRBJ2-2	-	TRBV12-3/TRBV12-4	CARTPERANIGELFF
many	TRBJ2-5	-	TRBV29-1	CSVDRGRETQYF
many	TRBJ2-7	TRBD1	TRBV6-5	CASSYRAGGFYEQYF
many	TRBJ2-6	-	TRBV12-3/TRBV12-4	CASSATFSGANVLTF
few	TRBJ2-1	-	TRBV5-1	CASSLEPGASRNEQFF
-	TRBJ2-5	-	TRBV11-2	CASSSGRVQEIQYF
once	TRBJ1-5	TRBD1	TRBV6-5	CASSSGRGRQPQHF
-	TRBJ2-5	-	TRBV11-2	CASIGKGTETQYF
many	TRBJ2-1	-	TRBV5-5	CASSLGLGRDEQFF
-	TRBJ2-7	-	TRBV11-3	CAGSSRSAGDEQYF
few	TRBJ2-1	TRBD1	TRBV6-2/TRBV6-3	CASGDSSYNEQFF
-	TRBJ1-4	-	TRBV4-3	CASSHAVSFNEKLFF
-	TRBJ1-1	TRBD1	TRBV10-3	CAIRKTGTEVTEAFF
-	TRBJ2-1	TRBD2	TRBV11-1	CANCPSSGRAYYEQFF
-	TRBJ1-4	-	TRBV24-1	CATSGTPSWRSTNEKLFF
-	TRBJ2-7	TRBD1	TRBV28	CASSDYRGKYEQYF
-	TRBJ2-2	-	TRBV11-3	CASSERGTILTGELFF
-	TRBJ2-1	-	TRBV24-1	CATSETDSWDEQFF
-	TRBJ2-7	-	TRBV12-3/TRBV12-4	CASNYDGGQYEQCF
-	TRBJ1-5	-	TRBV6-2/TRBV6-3	CASSDRSLASNLPQHF
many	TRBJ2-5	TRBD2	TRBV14	CASSRRGGTQTQYF
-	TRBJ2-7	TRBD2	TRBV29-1	CSVRGSVSSYERYF
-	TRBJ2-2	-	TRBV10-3	CAISGRGDTGELFF
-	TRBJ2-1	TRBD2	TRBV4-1	CASSQWTSVRGEQFF
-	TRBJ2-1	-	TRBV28	CASKYSGDYNEQFF
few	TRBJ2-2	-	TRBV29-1	CSVGLGWGMTGELFF
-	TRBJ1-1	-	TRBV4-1	CASSQRSRNGPGIEAFF
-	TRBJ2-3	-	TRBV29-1	CGETSSTDTQYF
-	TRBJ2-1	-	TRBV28	CASTLGRRGKQFF
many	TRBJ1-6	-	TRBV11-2	CASSLDLTPSSYNSPLHF
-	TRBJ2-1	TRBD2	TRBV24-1	CATSDFRSGRPNEQFF
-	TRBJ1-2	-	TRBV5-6	CASSLLTGPSGYTF
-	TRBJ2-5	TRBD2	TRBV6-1	CASMEGLAGQETQYF
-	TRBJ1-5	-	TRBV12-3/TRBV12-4	CASSSGRSNQLQHF
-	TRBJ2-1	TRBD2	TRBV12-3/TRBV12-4	CASRTKQPTTSGSGELFF
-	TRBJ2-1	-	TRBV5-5	CASSLATGAHEQFF
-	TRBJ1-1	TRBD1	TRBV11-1	CASSTRTGPLNTEAFF
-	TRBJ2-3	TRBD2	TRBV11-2	CASSLIGGRAAPLTQYF
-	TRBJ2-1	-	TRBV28	CASSWGSVMNEQFF
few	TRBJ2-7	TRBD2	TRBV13	CASSRGTSFGEQYF
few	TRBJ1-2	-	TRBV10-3	CAISARQTQSGYGYTF
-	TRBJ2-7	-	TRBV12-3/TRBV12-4	CASSLQAHYEQYF
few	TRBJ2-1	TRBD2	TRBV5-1	CASSLSLGAAGTSRPSSYNEQFF